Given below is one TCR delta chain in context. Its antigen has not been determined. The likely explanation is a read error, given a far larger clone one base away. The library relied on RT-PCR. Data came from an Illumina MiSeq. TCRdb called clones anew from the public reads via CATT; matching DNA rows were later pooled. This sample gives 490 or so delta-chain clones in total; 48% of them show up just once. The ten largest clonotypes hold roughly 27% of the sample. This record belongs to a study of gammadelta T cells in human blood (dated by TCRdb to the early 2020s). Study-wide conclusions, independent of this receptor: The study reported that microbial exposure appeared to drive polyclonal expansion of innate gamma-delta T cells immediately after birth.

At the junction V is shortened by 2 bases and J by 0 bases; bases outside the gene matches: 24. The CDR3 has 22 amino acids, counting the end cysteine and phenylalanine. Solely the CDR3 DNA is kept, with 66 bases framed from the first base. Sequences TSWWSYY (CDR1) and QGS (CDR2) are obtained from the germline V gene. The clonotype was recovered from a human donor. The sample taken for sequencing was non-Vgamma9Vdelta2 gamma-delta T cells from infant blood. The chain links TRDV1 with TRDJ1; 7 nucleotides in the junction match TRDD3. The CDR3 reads CALGEGGYGPVGGIPYTDKLIF. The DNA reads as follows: TGTGCTCTTGGGGAAGGAGGGTACGGCCCCGTAGGGGGGATCCCGTACACCGATAAACTCATCTTT.